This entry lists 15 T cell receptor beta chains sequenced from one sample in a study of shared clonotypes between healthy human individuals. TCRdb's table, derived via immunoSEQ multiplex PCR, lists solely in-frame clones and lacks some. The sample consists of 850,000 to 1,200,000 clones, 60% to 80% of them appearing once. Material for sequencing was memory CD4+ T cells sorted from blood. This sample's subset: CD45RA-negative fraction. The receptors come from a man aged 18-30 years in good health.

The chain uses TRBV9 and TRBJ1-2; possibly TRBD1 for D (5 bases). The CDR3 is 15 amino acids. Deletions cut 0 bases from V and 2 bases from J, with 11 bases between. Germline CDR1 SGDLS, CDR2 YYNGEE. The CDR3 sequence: CASSVAGTSNYGYTF. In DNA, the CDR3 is TGTGCCAGCAGCGTAGCTGGGACGTCGAACTATGGCTACACCTTC.

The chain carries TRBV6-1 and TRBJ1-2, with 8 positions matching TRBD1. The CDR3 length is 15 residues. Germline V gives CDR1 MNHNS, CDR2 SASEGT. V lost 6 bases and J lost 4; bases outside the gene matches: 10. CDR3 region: CASRTTQGASYGYTF. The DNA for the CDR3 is TGTGCCAGCAGGACTACTCAGGGGGCTAGCTATGGCTACACCTTC.

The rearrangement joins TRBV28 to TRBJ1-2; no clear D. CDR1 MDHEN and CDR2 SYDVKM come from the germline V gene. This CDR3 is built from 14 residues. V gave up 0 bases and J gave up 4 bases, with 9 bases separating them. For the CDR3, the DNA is TGTGCCAGCAGTTTATGGGGCAGGACCTATGGCTACACCTTC. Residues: CASSLWGRTYGYTF.

The CDR3, as DNA: TGTGCCAGCAGCTTGGGACAGGGGGCAGGAGTGGGAGAGACCCAGTACTTC. Protein sequence: CASSLGQGAGVGETQYF. The V call is TRBV11-3, the J call TRBJ2-5; 12 nucleotides match TRBD1. The CDR3 totals 17 residues. J gave up 4 bases and V 3 bases, and 9 bases lay outside the gene matches. In germline, CDR1 is SGHNT, CDR2 YENEEA.

CDR3 amino acids: CASSAAGQGGNTIYF. The CDR3, as DNA: TGTGCCAGCAGCGCCGCCGGACAGGGGGGAAACACCATATATTTT. The chain is built from TRBV9 and TRBJ1-3; 9 nucleotides align to TRBD1. The CDR3 sequence is 15 residues long. V dropped 3 bases and J dropped 4; count of bases not matched to a gene: 5. Per the germline V gene, CDR1 is SGDLS and CDR2 is YYNGEE. Based on the CDR3 plus reference TRBV9 and TRBJ1-3, the full variable domain is DSGVTQTPKHLITATGQRVTLRCSPRSGDLSVYWYQQSLDQGLQFLIQYYNGEERAKGNILERFSAQQFPDLHSELNLSSLELGDSALYFCASSAAGQGGNTIYFGEGSWLTVV.

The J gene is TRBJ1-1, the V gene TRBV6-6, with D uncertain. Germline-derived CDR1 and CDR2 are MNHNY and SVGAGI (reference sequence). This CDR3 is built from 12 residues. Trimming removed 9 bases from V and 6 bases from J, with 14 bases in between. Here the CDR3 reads CASSGGEPEAFF. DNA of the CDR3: TGTGCCAGTTCAGGTGGCGAGCCTGAAGCTTTCTTT.

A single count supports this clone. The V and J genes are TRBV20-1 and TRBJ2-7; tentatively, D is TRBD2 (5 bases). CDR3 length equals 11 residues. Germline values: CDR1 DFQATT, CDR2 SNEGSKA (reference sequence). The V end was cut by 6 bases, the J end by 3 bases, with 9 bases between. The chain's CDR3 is CSAGKGYEQYF. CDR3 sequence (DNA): TGCAGTGCCGGGAAGGGCTACGAGCAGTACTTC.

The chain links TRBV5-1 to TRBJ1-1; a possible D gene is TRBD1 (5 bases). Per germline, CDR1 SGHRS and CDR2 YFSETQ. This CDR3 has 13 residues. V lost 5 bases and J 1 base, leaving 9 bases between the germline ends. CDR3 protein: CASSAGWNTEAFF. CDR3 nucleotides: TGCGCCAGCAGTGCAGGGTGGAACACTGAAGCTTTCTTT.

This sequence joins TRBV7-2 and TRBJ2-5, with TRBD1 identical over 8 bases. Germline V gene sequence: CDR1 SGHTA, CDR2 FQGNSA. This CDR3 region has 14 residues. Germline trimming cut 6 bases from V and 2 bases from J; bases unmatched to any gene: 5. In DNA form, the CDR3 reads TGTGCCAGCAGGCATACAGGGGGACAAGAGACCCAGTACTTC. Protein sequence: CASRHTGGQETQYF.

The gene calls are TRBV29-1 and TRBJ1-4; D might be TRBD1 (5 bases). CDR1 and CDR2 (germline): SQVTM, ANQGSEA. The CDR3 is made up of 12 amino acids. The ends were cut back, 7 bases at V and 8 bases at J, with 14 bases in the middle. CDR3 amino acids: CSGRGVNEKLFF. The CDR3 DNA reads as TGCAGCGGCCGGGGGGTAAACGAAAAACTGTTTTTT.

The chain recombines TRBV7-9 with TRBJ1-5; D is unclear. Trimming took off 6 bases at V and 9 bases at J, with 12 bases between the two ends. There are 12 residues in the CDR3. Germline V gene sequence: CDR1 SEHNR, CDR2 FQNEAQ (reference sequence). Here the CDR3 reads CASSNPGMPQHF. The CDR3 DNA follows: TGTGCCAGCAGTAACCCGGGGATGCCCCAGCATTTT.

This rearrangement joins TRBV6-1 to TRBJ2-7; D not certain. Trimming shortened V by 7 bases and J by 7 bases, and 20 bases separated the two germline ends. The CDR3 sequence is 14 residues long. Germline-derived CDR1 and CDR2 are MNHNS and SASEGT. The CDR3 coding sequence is TGTGCCAGCACTGGGCATGACCGCCCCTGGGAGCAGTACTTC. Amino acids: CASTGHDRPWEQYF.

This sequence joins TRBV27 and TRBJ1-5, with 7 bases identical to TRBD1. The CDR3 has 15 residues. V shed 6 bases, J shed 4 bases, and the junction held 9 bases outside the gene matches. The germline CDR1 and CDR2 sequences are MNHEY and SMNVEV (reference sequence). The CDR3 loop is CASRPGTVGNQPQHF. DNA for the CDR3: TGTGCCAGCAGGCCCGGGACAGTAGGTAATCAGCCCCAGCATTTT.

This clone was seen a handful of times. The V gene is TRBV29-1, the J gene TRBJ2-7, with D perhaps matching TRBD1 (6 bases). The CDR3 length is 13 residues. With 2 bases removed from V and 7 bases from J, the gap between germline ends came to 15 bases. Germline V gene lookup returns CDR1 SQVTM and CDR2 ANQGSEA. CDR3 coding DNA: TGCAGCGTTGAAAGGCAGGGGATGGGGGAGCAGTACTTC. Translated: CSVERQGMGEQYF.

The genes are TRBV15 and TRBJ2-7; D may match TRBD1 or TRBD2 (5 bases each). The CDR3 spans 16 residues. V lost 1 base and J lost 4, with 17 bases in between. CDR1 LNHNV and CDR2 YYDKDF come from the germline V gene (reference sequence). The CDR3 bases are TGTGCCACCAGCAGAGGATCCGGGACGTCGGGTTACGAGCAGTACTTC. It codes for CATSRGSGTSGYEQYF.